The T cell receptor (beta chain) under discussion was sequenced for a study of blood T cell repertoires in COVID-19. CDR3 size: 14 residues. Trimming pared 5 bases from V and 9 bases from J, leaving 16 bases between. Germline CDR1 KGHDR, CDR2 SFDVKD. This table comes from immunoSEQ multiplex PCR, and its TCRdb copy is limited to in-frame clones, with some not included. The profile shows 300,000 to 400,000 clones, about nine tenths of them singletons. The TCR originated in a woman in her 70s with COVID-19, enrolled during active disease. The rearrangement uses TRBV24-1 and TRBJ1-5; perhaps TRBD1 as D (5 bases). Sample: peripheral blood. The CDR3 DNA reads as TGTGCCACCAGTGCACAGGCAGAAACGCGGCCCCAGCATTTT. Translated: CATSAQAETRPQHF.